The rows below give T cell receptor beta chains drawn from one sample of a study of cytomegalovirus exposure and HLA in healthy donors. Only in-frame clones appear in the TCRdb table, and some are missing; sequencing was by immunoSEQ multiplex PCR. The repertoire includes 140,000 to 150,000 clones, about 82% of them detected once, and nearly 3.5% sits in the top ten. The sample was PBMCs. The receptor source for this set is a male donor in good health and CMV-seronegative. CDR3s include the opening cysteine and the closing phenylalanine or tryptophan. The order of the fields is CDR3 length, J gene, clone size, V gene, D gene, CDR3 protein, CDR3 DNA. The D gene is left open where the match is weak. Only part of the rows carry a size: once, few, many, or a class if the clone is expanded.

cdr3_length: 15
j_call: TRBJ2-3
clone_size: few
v_call: TRBV18
d_call: TRBD1
cdr3_aa: CASSPGGQGANTQYF
cdr3_nt: TGTGCCAGCTCACCAGGGGGACAGGGCGCAAATACGCAGTATTTT

cdr3_length: 15
j_call: TRBJ2-2
clone_size: -
v_call: TRBV5-6
d_call: -
cdr3_aa: CASSLGWTASRELFF
cdr3_nt: TGTGCCAGCAGCTTAGGCTGGACAGCCTCGAGGGAGCTGTTTTTT

cdr3_length: 16
j_call: TRBJ2-1
clone_size: -
v_call: TRBV5-1
d_call: TRBD2
cdr3_aa: CASSLYPSGANNEQFF
cdr3_nt: TGCGCCAGCAGCTTGTATCCTAGCGGAGCTAACAATGAGCAGTTCTTC

cdr3_length: 19
j_call: TRBJ2-7
clone_size: once
v_call: TRBV6-1
d_call: TRBD2
cdr3_aa: CASSGKWTSGRGVSYEQYF
cdr3_nt: TGTGCCAGCAGTGGGAAGTGGACTAGCGGGAGGGGCGTCTCCTACGAGCAGTACTTC

cdr3_length: 14
j_call: TRBJ2-7
clone_size: -
v_call: TRBV7-8
d_call: -
cdr3_aa: CASSSRTSSYEQYF
cdr3_nt: TGTGCCAGCAGCTCAAGGACAAGCTCCTACGAGCAGTACTTC

cdr3_length: 15
j_call: TRBJ2-1
clone_size: -
v_call: TRBV7-2
d_call: TRBD2
cdr3_aa: CASSLGLAGVDEQFF
cdr3_nt: TGTGCCAGCAGCTTGGGACTAGCGGGAGTGGACGAGCAGTTCTTC

cdr3_length: 16
j_call: TRBJ1-1
clone_size: -
v_call: TRBV27
d_call: TRBD1
cdr3_aa: CASSTGTGLPNTEAFF
cdr3_nt: TGTGCCAGCAGTACCGGGACAGGTCTACCCAACACTGAAGCTTTCTTT

cdr3_length: 14
j_call: TRBJ1-2
clone_size: -
v_call: TRBV6-6
d_call: -
cdr3_aa: CASSYSREGRSYTF
cdr3_nt: TGTGCCAGCAGTTACTCACGTGAGGGTCGGAGCTACACCTTC

cdr3_length: 14
j_call: TRBJ2-7
clone_size: -
v_call: TRBV5-1
d_call: TRBD1
cdr3_aa: CASSYRQGTGEQYF
cdr3_nt: TGCGCCAGCAGCTATCGACAGGGTACGGGCGAGCAGTACTTC

cdr3_length: 13
j_call: TRBJ2-3
clone_size: -
v_call: TRBV5-4
d_call: -
cdr3_aa: CASCIGGTDTQYF
cdr3_nt: TGTGCCAGCTGCATCGGGGGCACAGATACGCAGTATTTT

cdr3_length: 18
j_call: TRBJ1-1
clone_size: few
v_call: TRBV5-1
d_call: TRBD1
cdr3_aa: CASSFGRGRPSSNTEAFF
cdr3_nt: TGCGCCAGCAGCTTCGGCAGGGGGCGACCAAGTTCAAACACTGAAGCTTTCTTT

cdr3_length: 16
j_call: TRBJ2-7
clone_size: -
v_call: TRBV18
d_call: TRBD2
cdr3_aa: CASSPWVAGSSYEQYF
cdr3_nt: TGTGCCAGCTCACCCTGGGTAGCGGGGAGCTCCTACGAGCAGTACTTC

cdr3_length: 16
j_call: TRBJ1-1
clone_size: -
v_call: TRBV28
d_call: -
cdr3_aa: CASSPTRDIRNTEAFF
cdr3_nt: TGTGCCAGCAGTCCCACCCGGGACATAAGGAACACTGAAGCTTTCTTT

cdr3_length: 14
j_call: TRBJ1-1
clone_size: once
v_call: TRBV7-2
d_call: TRBD1
cdr3_aa: CASSRDRGHTEAFF
cdr3_nt: TGTGCCAGCAGCCGGGACAGGGGGCACACTGAAGCTTTCTTT

cdr3_length: 15
j_call: TRBJ2-7
clone_size: few
v_call: TRBV19
d_call: -
cdr3_aa: CASSSFGKRPYEQYF
cdr3_nt: TGTGCCAGTAGTTCCTTCGGGAAAAGGCCCTACGAGCAGTACTTC

cdr3_length: 15
j_call: TRBJ2-2
clone_size: -
v_call: TRBV29-1
d_call: TRBD2
cdr3_aa: CSVASGRANVGELFF
cdr3_nt: TGCAGCGTTGCCAGCGGGAGGGCTAATGTTGGGGAGCTGTTTTTT

cdr3_length: 13
j_call: TRBJ1-5
clone_size: -
v_call: TRBV5-1
d_call: -
cdr3_aa: CASRSGVGQPQHF
cdr3_nt: TGCGCCAGCAGATCGGGGGTTGGTCAGCCCCAGCATTTT

cdr3_length: 18
j_call: TRBJ2-7
clone_size: few
v_call: TRBV27
d_call: TRBD1
cdr3_aa: CASSPRDRGLRGAYEQYF
cdr3_nt: TGTGCCAGCAGTCCTAGGGACAGGGGGCTACGAGGGGCATACGAGCAGTACTTC

cdr3_length: 14
j_call: TRBJ2-7
clone_size: -
v_call: TRBV7-9
d_call: TRBD1
cdr3_aa: CASSPQGASYEQYF
cdr3_nt: TGTGCCAGCAGCCCCCAGGGGGCCTCCTACGAGCAGTACTTC

cdr3_length: 16
j_call: TRBJ2-1
clone_size: -
v_call: TRBV6-5
d_call: -
cdr3_aa: CASSYSTGLSYNEQFF
cdr3_nt: TGTGCCAGCAGTTACTCGACAGGTCTGTCCTACAATGAGCAGTTCTTC

cdr3_length: 15
j_call: TRBJ1-5
clone_size: -
v_call: TRBV4-1
d_call: -
cdr3_aa: CASSHLINSNQPQHF
cdr3_nt: TGCGCCAGCAGCCACCTTATTAATAGCAATCAGCCCCAGCATTTT

cdr3_length: 16
j_call: TRBJ2-2
clone_size: -
v_call: TRBV5-4
d_call: TRBD2
cdr3_aa: CASSLASGENTGELFF
cdr3_nt: TGTGCCAGCAGCTTGGCTAGCGGAGAGAACACCGGGGAGCTGTTTTTT

cdr3_length: 14
j_call: TRBJ2-1
clone_size: -
v_call: TRBV6-5
d_call: -
cdr3_aa: CASSATRQAGEQFF
cdr3_nt: TGTGCCAGCAGTGCGACTCGACAGGCTGGTGAGCAGTTCTTC

cdr3_length: 15
j_call: TRBJ2-5
clone_size: -
v_call: TRBV27
d_call: TRBD2
cdr3_aa: CASSQVWGRVETQYF
cdr3_nt: TGTGCCAGCAGCCAAGTCTGGGGGAGGGTAGAGACCCAGTACTTC

cdr3_length: 13
j_call: TRBJ1-2
clone_size: -
v_call: TRBV4-2
d_call: -
cdr3_aa: CASSVDSAYGYTF
cdr3_nt: TGTGCCAGCAGCGTGGACAGTGCCTATGGCTACACCTTC

cdr3_length: 12
j_call: TRBJ1-1
clone_size: once
v_call: TRBV6-5
d_call: TRBD1
cdr3_aa: CAGTGGRTEAFF
cdr3_nt: TGTGCCGGGACAGGGGGCAGGACTGAAGCTTTCTTT

cdr3_length: 14
j_call: TRBJ2-3
clone_size: -
v_call: TRBV28
d_call: TRBD1
cdr3_aa: CASSMDRGTDTQYF
cdr3_nt: TGTGCCAGCAGTATGGACAGGGGTACAGATACGCAGTATTTT

cdr3_length: 17
j_call: TRBJ2-2
clone_size: -
v_call: TRBV7-2
d_call: TRBD2
cdr3_aa: CASSLAWTSGRTGELFF
cdr3_nt: TGTGCCAGCAGCTTAGCTTGGACTAGCGGGAGAACCGGGGAGCTGTTTTTT

cdr3_length: 17
j_call: TRBJ2-3
clone_size: -
v_call: TRBV18
d_call: TRBD2
cdr3_aa: CASSPRIGTSGADTQYF
cdr3_nt: TGTGCCAGCTCACCCCGAATCGGGACTAGCGGTGCAGATACGCAGTATTTT

cdr3_length: 15
j_call: TRBJ2-7
clone_size: -
v_call: TRBV6-6
d_call: TRBD2
cdr3_aa: CASMVGIRGAYEQYF
cdr3_nt: TGTGCCAGCATGGTAGGCATCCGGGGGGCCTACGAGCAGTACTTC

cdr3_length: 13
j_call: TRBJ1-2
clone_size: -
v_call: TRBV7-9
d_call: TRBD1
cdr3_aa: CASSLLTDRKTFF
cdr3_nt: TGTGCCAGCAGCTTGCTGACGGACAGGAAAACCTTTTTC

cdr3_length: 16
j_call: TRBJ2-2
clone_size: -
v_call: TRBV29-1
d_call: -
cdr3_aa: CSVLNEQGRVTGELFF
cdr3_nt: TGCAGCGTACTTAACGAACAGGGTCGGGTCACCGGGGAGCTGTTTTTT

cdr3_length: 15
j_call: TRBJ1-5
clone_size: -
v_call: TRBV29-1
d_call: TRBD1
cdr3_aa: CSVETGTGGNQPQHF
cdr3_nt: TGCAGCGTTGAGACCGGGACAGGGGGCAATCAGCCCCAGCATTTT

cdr3_length: 13
j_call: TRBJ1-5
clone_size: -
v_call: TRBV5-1
d_call: -
cdr3_aa: CASSQGPDQPQHF
cdr3_nt: TGCGCCAGCAGCCAGGGGCCCGATCAGCCCCAGCATTTT

cdr3_length: 17
j_call: TRBJ2-2
clone_size: few
v_call: TRBV28
d_call: TRBD1
cdr3_aa: CASSRAGTGLGTGELFF
cdr3_nt: TGTGCCAGCAGTCGAGCCGGGACAGGCTTAGGAACCGGGGAGCTGTTTTTT

cdr3_length: 14
j_call: TRBJ2-7
clone_size: -
v_call: TRBV6-5
d_call: TRBD1
cdr3_aa: CASSPLQGAYEQYF
cdr3_nt: TGTGCCAGCAGCCCCCTACAGGGGGCCTACGAGCAGTACTTC

cdr3_length: 16
j_call: TRBJ1-1
clone_size: -
v_call: TRBV5-4
d_call: -
cdr3_aa: CASSLGVSRGRTEAFF
cdr3_nt: TGTGCCAGCAGCTTGGGTGTATCCAGGGGCCGGACTGAAGCTTTCTTT

cdr3_length: 14
j_call: TRBJ1-6
clone_size: few
v_call: TRBV5-5
d_call: -
cdr3_aa: CASSRLSGDSPLHF
cdr3_nt: TGTGCCAGCAGCCGTCTTTCAGGGGACTCACCCCTCCACTTT

cdr3_length: 13
j_call: TRBJ1-1
clone_size: -
v_call: TRBV27
d_call: -
cdr3_aa: CASSTTVNTEAFF
cdr3_nt: TGTGCCAGCAGTACGACAGTGAACACTGAAGCTTTCTTT

cdr3_length: 12
j_call: TRBJ1-2
clone_size: -
v_call: TRBV29-1
d_call: TRBD1
cdr3_aa: CSVENQGGGYTF
cdr3_nt: TGCAGCGTTGAAAATCAGGGGGGCGGCTACACCTTC

cdr3_length: 14
j_call: TRBJ2-5
clone_size: -
v_call: TRBV6-1
d_call: TRBD1
cdr3_aa: CASNLDRAQETQYF
cdr3_nt: TGTGCCAGCAACTTAGACAGGGCCCAAGAGACCCAGTACTTC

cdr3_length: 16
j_call: TRBJ1-4
clone_size: once
v_call: TRBV25-1
d_call: -
cdr3_aa: CASSDPRDRPNEKLFF
cdr3_nt: TGTGCCAGCAGTGACCCCCGCGACAGGCCTAATGAAAAACTGTTTTTT

cdr3_length: 16
j_call: TRBJ1-6
clone_size: -
v_call: TRBV14
d_call: -
cdr3_aa: CASSRITDSYNSPLHF
cdr3_nt: TGTGCCAGCAGCCGAATCACGGACAGTTATAATTCACCCCTCCACTTT

cdr3_length: 15
j_call: TRBJ1-3
clone_size: few
v_call: TRBV6-6
d_call: -
cdr3_aa: CASSEPFGPGNTIYF
cdr3_nt: TGTGCCAGCAGTGAGCCGTTTGGGCCTGGAAACACCATATATTTT

cdr3_length: 16
j_call: TRBJ2-2
clone_size: -
v_call: TRBV5-1
d_call: TRBD1
cdr3_aa: CASSWGGQGSTGELFF
cdr3_nt: TGCGCCAGCAGCTGGGGGGGACAGGGGAGCACCGGGGAGCTGTTTTTT

cdr3_length: 15
j_call: TRBJ1-3
clone_size: -
v_call: TRBV4-1
d_call: TRBD1
cdr3_aa: CASSPGQGSGNTIYF
cdr3_nt: TGCGCCAGCAGCCCGGGACAGGGTTCTGGAAACACCATATATTTT

cdr3_length: 13
j_call: TRBJ2-7
clone_size: -
v_call: TRBV12-2
d_call: -
cdr3_aa: CASRLGQGYEQYF
cdr3_nt: TGTGCAAGTCGCTTAGGGCAGGGCTACGAGCAGTACTTC

cdr3_length: 16
j_call: TRBJ2-5
clone_size: -
v_call: TRBV5-1
d_call: TRBD2
cdr3_aa: CASSSRLAGALGTQYF
cdr3_nt: TGCGCCAGCAGCTCCAGACTAGCGGGGGCCCTAGGGACCCAGTACTTC

cdr3_length: 13
j_call: TRBJ2-1
clone_size: -
v_call: TRBV29-1
d_call: -
cdr3_aa: CSVVLPSYNEQFF
cdr3_nt: TGCAGCGTTGTGCTACCTTCCTACAATGAGCAGTTCTTC

cdr3_length: 13
j_call: TRBJ2-3
clone_size: few
v_call: TRBV5-1
d_call: -
cdr3_aa: CASSSYGVDTQYF
cdr3_nt: TGCGCCAGCAGTTCCTACGGGGTTGATACGCAGTATTTT